Shown below are 14 T cell receptor beta chains from a single sample sequenced in a study of vaccination effects on CD4 cells after COVID-19. Using immunoSEQ multiplex PCR, the repertoire was profiled, and TCRdb retains in-frame clones only, with some absent. The sample yields tens of thousands of clones, around three quarters seen once. Antigens of these TCRs are unknown. ViraFEST used viral peptide pools to expand antigen-specific CD4+ T cells before sequencing. Following culture for around 10 days, CD4+ T cells were isolated. The person had PCR-confirmed SARS-CoV-2 infection between March and December 2020. Here the sequenced sample was CD4+ T cells from PBMCs cultured with HIV peptides, taken before COVID-19 vaccination. Subset noted: HIV-1 Nef peptide pool negative control/reference culture. These receptor sequences come from a human donor who had a prior SARS-CoV-2 infection.

In its sample, this clone was seen a few times. The gene calls are TRBV19 and TRBJ1-2; D is uncertain. The CDR3 consists of 13 residues. Trimming took off 5 bases at V and 6 bases at J, with 13 bases between the two ends. Germline assignment: CDR1 LNHDA and CDR2 SQIVND (reference sequence). CDR3 sequence reads: CASSLRARDGYTF. The CDR3 DNA reads TGTGCCAGTAGTTTACGGGCACGCGATGGCTACACCTTC.

This chain uses TRBV5-1 with TRBJ2-5, with D perhaps TRBD1 (7 bases). Trimming shortened V by 4 bases and J by 4 bases, and 17 bases separated the two germline ends. The CDR3 covers 15 residues. CDR1 is SGHRS and CDR2 is YFSETQ in the germline V gene. DNA for the CDR3: TGCGCCAGCAGCGGCGGGACAGCCGAGTTAGAGACCCAGTACTTC. Amino acid sequence: CASSGGTAELETQYF.

The gene calls are TRBV15 and TRBJ2-4; 7 nucleotides align to TRBD2. This CDR3 has 21 amino acids. The V gene's germline CDR1 is LNHNV and CDR2 YYDKDF (reference sequence). V lost 3 bases to trimming and J lost 0 bases; unmatched junction nucleotides: 20. In DNA form, the CDR3 reads TGTGCCACCAGCAGGGAACCCGGGGGGTGGCGTTTGCGACTAGCCAAAAACATTCAGTACTTC. It is translated as CATSREPGGWRLRLAKNIQYF.

This clone has just a few counts. This sequence joins TRBV27 and TRBJ1-1; possible D gene TRBD1, 5 bases. The CDR3 loop spans 11 amino acids. V gave up 10 bases and J gave up 6 bases, with 12 bases separating them. The germline V gene encodes CDR1 MNHEY and CDR2 SMNVEV (reference sequence). The CDR3, as DNA: TGTGCCACCTCCGGGGGGGCTGAAGCTTTCTTT. Amino acids: CATSGGAEAFF.

V is TRBV11-3 and J is TRBJ2-1; 7 nucleotides line up with TRBD1. The CDR3 runs to 15 residues. The V gene's germline CDR1 is SGHNT and CDR2 YENEEA. The V gene end was trimmed by 4 bases and the J gene end by 3 bases; junction bases not matched to a gene: 6. CDR3 residues: CASSSQGSHYNEQFF. The CDR3 DNA follows: TGTGCCAGCAGCTCACAGGGGTCACACTACAATGAGCAGTTCTTC.

The CDR3 here is CASSNYRGRTNEKLFF. The CDR3 nucleotides are TGCGCCAGCAGTAACTATAGGGGGAGGACTAATGAAAAACTGTTTTTT. This sequence joins TRBV4-1 and TRBJ1-4, with a possible D match to TRBD1 (6 bases). With 6 bases removed from V and 2 bases from J, the gap between germline ends came to 16 bases. This CDR3 is 16 amino acids long. CDR1 is MGHRA and CDR2 is YSYEKL in the germline V gene.

The chain has TRBV18 and TRBJ2-7; 12 nucleotides align to TRBD2. The V gene end was trimmed by 3 bases and the J gene end by 7 bases; junction bases not matched to a gene: 10. Germline assignment: CDR1 KGHSH and CDR2 LQKENI. The CDR3 covers 16 residues. The CDR3 DNA reads as TGTGCCAGCTCACCGAGTTTAAGTGGACTAGCGGGAGAGCAGTACTTC. This translates into CASSPSLSGLAGEQYF.

This clone has just a few counts. The chain carries TRBV20-1 and TRBJ2-2, with 10 bases that match TRBD1. The V segment lost 4 bases and the J segment 5 bases; nucleotides outside the gene matches: 4. CDR3 length equals 14 residues. Germline V gives CDR1 DFQATT, CDR2 SNEGSKA (reference sequence). The CDR3 reads CSATDRGRTGELFF. As DNA, the CDR3 is TGCAGTGCTACTGACAGGGGGCGGACCGGGGAGCTGTTTTTT.

V is TRBV7-2 and J is TRBJ1-1; D not certain. Germline CDR1 and CDR2: SGHTA and FQGNSA. This CDR3 region has 15 residues. V was pared by 0 bases and J by 6 bases, with 14 bases between. CDR3 in DNA: TGTGCCAGCAGCTTAGCAGCCAGATTCGGTCCTGAAGCTTTCTTT. It codes for CASSLAARFGPEAFF.

This clone showed up just a few times. The rearrangement links TRBV28 to TRBJ2-3; 7 bases align to TRBD1. Germline V gene data show CDR1 as MDHEN and CDR2 as SYDVKM. This CDR3 has 14 amino acids. Unmatched junction bases numbered 4, after V lost 5 bases and J lost 2 bases. CDR3 sequence reads: CASSRDSLTDTQYF. The CDR3, as DNA: TGTGCCAGCAGTCGGGACAGCCTCACAGATACGCAGTATTTT.

The chain links TRBV3-1 (or the pseudogene TRBV3-2) to TRBJ2-2, with a possible D match to TRBD2 (5 bases). The CDR3 totals 15 residues. Germline V gene sequence: CDR1 LGHDT, CDR2 YNNKEL (reference sequence). Trimming took off 1 base at V and 1 base at J, with 7 bases between the two ends. DNA for the CDR3: TGTGCCAGCAGCCAAGCGGCGGGGAACACCGGGGAGCTGTTTTTT. This encodes CASSQAAGNTGELFF.

This chain connects TRBV5-4 to TRBJ1-4; D uncertain. In germline, CDR1 is SGHNT, CDR2 YYREEE (reference sequence). Trimming cost V 1 base and J 4 bases, with 5 bases left between them. The CDR3 extends over 13 amino acids. CDR3 DNA: TGTGCCAGCAGCTTGAACGGTAATGAAAAACTGTTTTTT. Its translation is CASSLNGNEKLFF.

The CDR3 DNA reads TGTGCCAGCAGCGTAGGGGCAGGGATAAACACTGAAGCTTTCTTT. Translation: CASSVGAGINTEAFF. The V call is TRBV9, the J call TRBJ1-1, with D perhaps TRBD1 (5 bases). Germline CDR1 SGDLS, CDR2 YYNGEE. The V and J ends lost 0 bases and 2 bases respectively, with 11 bases between them. The CDR3 totals 15 residues.

The chain combines TRBV7-6 with TRBJ2-5; D may correspond to TRBD1 or TRBD2 (5 bases each). V was pared by 8 bases and J by 1 base, with 14 bases between. Germline V gene data show CDR1 as SGHVS and CDR2 as FNYEAQ. This CDR3 has 14 residues. CDR3 residues: CASGASPIQETQYF. The DNA for the CDR3 is TGTGCCAGCGGGGCTAGCCCCATCCAAGAGACCCAGTACTTC.